Described below is a single T cell receptor beta chain sequence and its context. The source of the sample is a study of blood T cell repertoires in COVID-19. Trimming stripped 3 bases from V and 5 bases from J, with 8 bases between. The germline gives CDR1 KGHSH, CDR2 LQKENI. This CDR3 contains 13 residues. Sequencing used immunoSEQ multiplex PCR; TCRdb keeps in-frame clones, though not all of them. The sample includes 50,000 to 65,000 clones, roughly two thirds seen only once; the top ten take around half. Source material: PBMCs or T cells enriched from blood (not recorded which). This receptor was obtained from an older woman who had been exposed to COVID-19. The chain is built from TRBV18 and TRBJ1-5; D is possibly TRBD1 (5 bases). Here the CDR3 DNA reads TGTGCCAGCTCACCTTCCAGGGATCAGCCCCAGCATTTT. It codes for CASSPSRDQPQHF.